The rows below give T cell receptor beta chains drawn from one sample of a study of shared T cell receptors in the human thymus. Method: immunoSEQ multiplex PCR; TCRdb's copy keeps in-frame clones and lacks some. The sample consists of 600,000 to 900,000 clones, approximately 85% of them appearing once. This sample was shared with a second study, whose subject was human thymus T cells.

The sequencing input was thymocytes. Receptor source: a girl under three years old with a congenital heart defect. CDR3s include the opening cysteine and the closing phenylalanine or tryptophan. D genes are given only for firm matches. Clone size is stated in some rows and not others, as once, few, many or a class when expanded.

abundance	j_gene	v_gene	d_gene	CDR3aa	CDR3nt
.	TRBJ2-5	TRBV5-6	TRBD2	CASSFRTSGGREETQYF	TGTGCCAGCAGCTTCCGGACTAGCGGGGGTCGAGAAGAGACCCAGTACTTC
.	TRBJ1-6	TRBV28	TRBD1	CASSPFRDRYSPLHF	TGTGCCAGCAGTCCCTTCCGGGACAGATATTCACCCCTCCACTTT
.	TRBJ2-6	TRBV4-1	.	CASSQELSAGANVLTF	TGCGCCAGCAGCCAAGAACTGAGCGCTGGGGCCAACGTCCTGACTTTC
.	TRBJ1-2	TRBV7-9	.	CASSAERSGAYGYTF	TGTGCCAGCAGTGCTGAACGGAGCGGGGCCTATGGCTACACCTTC
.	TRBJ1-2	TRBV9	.	CASSVFRDTRKLNYGYTF	TGTGCCAGCAGCGTTTTCCGGGACACCCGAAAGCTTAACTATGGCTACACCTTC
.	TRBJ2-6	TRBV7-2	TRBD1	CASSLLGTDFANVLTF	TGTGCCAGCAGCTTACTAGGGACAGACTTTGCCAACGTCCTGACTTTC
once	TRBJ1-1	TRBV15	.	CATRPAKGRKSNTEAFF	TGTGCCACCAGGCCCGCGAAGGGGCGTAAATCGAACACTGAAGCTTTCTTT
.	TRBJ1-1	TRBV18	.	CASSPRQNTEAFF	TGTGCCAGCTCACCGCGCCAGAACACTGAAGCTTTCTTT
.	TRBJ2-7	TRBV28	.	CASTEDYEQYF	TGTGCCAGCACTGAGGACTACGAGCAGTACTTC
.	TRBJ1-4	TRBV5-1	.	CASRVSFNNEKLFF	TGCGCCAGCCGGGTCAGTTTTAATAATGAAAAACTGTTTTTT
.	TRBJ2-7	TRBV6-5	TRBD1	CASSSHGTGEYEQYF	TGTGCCAGCAGCTCCCATGGGACAGGGGAATACGAGCAGTACTTC
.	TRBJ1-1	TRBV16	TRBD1	CASSQLKDRDDTEAFF	TGTGCCAGCAGCCAATTAAAGGACAGGGACGACACTGAAGCTTTCTTT
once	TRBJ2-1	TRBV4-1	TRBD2	CASSRENTSGGMNNEQFF	TGCGCCAGCAGCCGAGAAAATACTAGCGGGGGGATGAACAATGAGCAGTTCTTC
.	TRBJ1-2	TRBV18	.	CASSPRGTYGYTF	TGTGCCAGCTCACCGCGAGGCACCTATGGCTACACCTTC
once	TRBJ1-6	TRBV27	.	CASSRDILNSPLHF	TGTGCCAGCAGTCGGGACATCCTCAATTCACCCCTCCACTTT
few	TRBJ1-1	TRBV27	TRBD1	CASSPRQGMNTEAFF	TGTGCCAGCAGTCCTAGACAGGGGATGAACACTGAAGCTTTCTTT
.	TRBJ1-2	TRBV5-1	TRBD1	CASSRTGTLLRGGYTF	TGCGCCAGCAGCAGGACAGGGACCCTACTAAGAGGTGGCTACACCTTC
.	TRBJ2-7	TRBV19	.	CASSHRPIDKISYEQYF	TGTGCCAGTAGCCACCGACCCATCGACAAGATCTCCTACGAGCAGTACTTC
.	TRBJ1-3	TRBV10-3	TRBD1	CAINITGARDTIYF	TGTGCCATCAATATAACAGGGGCGCGGGACACCATATATTTT
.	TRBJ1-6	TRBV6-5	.	CASRGGANSPLHF	TGTGCCAGCAGGGGCGGGGCTAATTCACCCCTCCACTTT
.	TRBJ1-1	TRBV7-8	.	CASSLECRPLMNTEAFF	TGTGCCAGCAGCTTAGAATGCAGGCCTTTGATGAACACTGAAGCTTTCTTT
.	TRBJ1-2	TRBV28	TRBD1	CASSRPGGTGYTF	TGTGCCAGCAGCCGCCCAGGGGGGACCGGCTACACCTTC
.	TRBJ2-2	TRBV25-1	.	CATRWGANTGELFF	TGTGCCACCAGGTGGGGGGCGAACACCGGGGAGCTGTTTTTT
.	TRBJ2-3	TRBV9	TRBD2	CASSPPLLAGETDTQYF	TGTGCCAGCAGCCCACCTCTACTAGCGGGGGAGACAGATACGCAGTATTTT
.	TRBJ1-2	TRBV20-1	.	CSPTPGESYTF	TGCAGTCCGACCCCCGGGGAGAGCTACACCTTC
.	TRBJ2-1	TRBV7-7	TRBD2	CASSSLWRGGYNEQFF	TGTGCCAGCAGCTCGCTGTGGCGGGGGGGATACAATGAGCAGTTCTTC
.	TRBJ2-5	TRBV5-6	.	CASSLWPEETQYF	TGTGCCAGCAGCTTGTGGCCCGAAGAGACCCAGTACTTC
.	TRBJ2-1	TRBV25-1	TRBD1	CASSEGYYETGVGNEQFF	TGTGCCAGCAGTGAAGGGTACTACGAGACAGGGGTCGGCAATGAGCAGTTCTTC
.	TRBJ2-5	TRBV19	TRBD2	CASCVGGGTETQYF	TGTGCCAGTTGTGTTGGGGGGGGGACGGAGACCCAGTACTTC
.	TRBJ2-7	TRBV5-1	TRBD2	CASSNGLAGGNPYEQYF	TGCGCCAGCAGCAACGGACTAGCGGGGGGAAATCCCTACGAGCAGTACTTC
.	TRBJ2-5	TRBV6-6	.	CASSSQDSLVGETQYF	TGTGCCAGCAGTTCCCAGGACAGCTTGGTTGGTGAGACCCAGTACTTC
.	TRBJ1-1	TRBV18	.	CASSPFPYTGQLNTEAFF	TGTGCCAGCTCACCATTTCCTTATACAGGACAACTAAACACTGAAGCTTTCTTT
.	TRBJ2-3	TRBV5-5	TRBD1	CASSWGTGAANFTDTQYF	TGTGCCAGCAGCTGGGGGACAGGGGCCGCGAACTTCACAGATACGCAGTATTTT
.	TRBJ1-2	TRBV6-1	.	CASSDPALRGANYGYTF	TGTGCCAGCAGTGACCCTGCTCTCCGGGGAGCTAACTATGGCTACACCTTC
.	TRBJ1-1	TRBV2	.	CASPRWNTEAFF	TGTGCCAGCCCCCGGTGGAACACTGAAGCTTTCTTT
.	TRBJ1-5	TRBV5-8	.	CASSLAPANQPQHF	TGTGCCAGCAGCTTGGCGCCTGCGAATCAGCCCCAGCATTTT
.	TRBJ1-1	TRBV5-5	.	CASSFLRHNTEAFF	TGTGCCAGCAGCTTCTTAAGACACAACACTGAAGCTTTCTTT
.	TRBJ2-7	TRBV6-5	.	CASSRLRSQTYEQYF	TGTGCCAGCAGTCGATTGAGAAGCCAGACTTACGAGCAGTACTTC
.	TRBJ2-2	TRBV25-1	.	CASSPTGTTGELFF	TGTGCCAGCAGTCCTACAGGGACGACCGGGGAGCTGTTTTTT
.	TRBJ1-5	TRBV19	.	CASSIGLADQPQHF	TGTGCCAGTAGTATAGGGCTGGCGGATCAGCCCCAGCATTTT
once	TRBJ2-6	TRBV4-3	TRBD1	CASSQDDNRGPSGANVLTF	TGCGCCAGCAGCCAAGACGACAACAGGGGGCCCTCTGGGGCCAACGTCCTGACTTTC